The source of this T cell receptor (beta chain) is a study of cytomegalovirus exposure and HLA in healthy donors. Broader study findings: Several top significant clusters appeared, in a later analysis, to be linked to common viral pathogens. With DRB1 most and HLA-C fewest, TCR association rates differed between HLA loci in a later analysis.

This CDR3 has 17 amino acids. The trim removed 6 bases at V and 9 bases at J, leaving 14 bases unmatched. Germline-derived CDR1 and CDR2 are WNHNN and SYGVQD (reference sequence). In the case of this clone: Antigen specificity is unknown.

Researchers ran the PCR with 60 Vbeta and 13 Jbeta primers. Profiling relied on immunoSEQ multiplex PCR, and the TCRdb table lists in-frame clones only, not all of them. The sample consists of 150,000 or so clones, 70% to 90% of them appearing once. Sequences were obtained from PBMCs. The rearrangement uses TRBV10-1 and TRBJ2-1; TRBD2 matches at 13 bases. The sequence came from a woman aged 40 to 55 in good health and CMV-seropositive. CDR3 DNA: TGCGCCAGCAGCAAACTAGCGGGAGGGCCAAGAGAGAGTGAGCAGTTCTTC. It translates to CASSKLAGGPRESEQFF.